This paragraph covers one T cell receptor beta chain sequence. The target of this receptor is not known. There are no base qualities to consult, and no much larger clone falls within one base. The Miltenyi Naive CD4+ T Cell Isolation kit was used to purify naive CD4+ T cells, and Tregs were depleted with CD25 microbeads. Tregs, naive and memory CD4+ T cells from tumor, blood and ipsilateral draining lymph nodes of five or six breast cancer patients underwent full-length TCR alpha and beta sequencing. Tumor tissue and lymph nodes from ipsilateral axillary dissection were perfused with PBS, minced and digested with collagenase I and hyaluronidase. A purity exceeding 90% was confirmed by FACS for the sorted cell populations. In the germline V gene (reference sequence), CDR1 corresponds to DFQATT and CDR2 to SNEGSKA. Compared with germline, V lacks 6 bases and J lacks 8 bases; bases without a gene match: 7. The CDR3 covers 13 residues, taking in both the cysteine and the phenylalanine. The sequence is cut down to CDR3 DNA, 39 bases in frame from base 1.

This sample is part of a study (dated by TCRdb to between 2015 and 2016). As for the study more broadly: The study tested whether tumor-infiltrating Tregs in breast cancer are recruited from blood Tregs or converted in situ from other CD4+ T cell subsets.

Amplification of full-length TCR variable regions was done by 5' RACE PCR using constant-region reverse primers, and this step was followed by semi-nested PCR with Nested Universal Primer A. The ReliaPrep RNA Cell Miniprep System was used to extract total RNA, which was then reverse transcribed into 5'RACE-ready cDNA with the SMARTer RACE 5'/3' Kit. Multiplex adaptors were used to barcode the full-length TCR alpha and beta libraries, which were then sequenced on an Illumina MiSeq. The paper's processing steps were these. Sequencing data were pooled across the five patients for each of nine subset-tissue groups and compared by unsupervised clustering of TCR gene usage. The Morisita-Horn index was used to calculate repertoire similarity, with shared sequences weighted according to their contribution to each repertoire. TCRdb's own reprocessing of the public reads used fastp at Q25 and MiXCR and kept productive beta chains. Rows with a matching CDR3 protein are joined into one entry that keeps the most common DNA and genes. The V and J calls, along with clone size, are taken from TCRdb and not from the paper's own processing. The sample contains 40,000 to 65,000 distinct CDR3 sequences, around 26% of them found a single time. The ten top clones hold 3.2% of the sample.

The paper's findings and limits, for the study overall: Tumor memory CD4+ T cell TCR gene usage was found to cluster with blood and lymph node memory CD4+ cells and with lymph node naive CD4+ cells. The TCR alpha and beta sequences of tumor-infiltrating Tregs showed the greatest overlap with tumor naive CD4+ T cells, followed by blood naive CD4+ T cells. Rather than covering whole repertoires, validation in the larger cohort was restricted to a single TCR beta V-J rearrangement.

In this chain, TRBV20-1 is recombined with TRBJ1-2; TRBD1 aligns with 12 central bases. This TCR was recovered from a female donor with breast cancer. The sequenced sample consisted of tumor-infiltrating naive CD4+ T cells sorted from the breast tumor. The sample's cell subset or site, from its label and the paper: naive CD4+ T cells, CD4+CD45RA+CD25-. The nucleotides are TGCAGTGCAAAGGGACAGGGGGCGAGAGGCTACACCTTC. It translates as CSAKGQGARGYTF.